Listed below are T cell receptor beta chains from one sample, sequenced in a study of immune characterization of retroperitoneal liposarcoma. In TCRdb, the PCR reads were re-called with MiXCR into one record per CDR3 protein. The sample gives around 2,000 distinct CDR3 sequences, 35% to 50% of which show up once; about 17% is in the top ten. Material: tumor tissue. The receptor set was obtained from a male donor with retroperitoneal liposarcoma. The CDR3 runs from the conserved cysteine through the conserved F or W. The D gene is left open where the match is weak. Some rows have no size entry. The others give once, few or many, or a class for an expanded clone.

NA | TRBJ1-2 | 13 | NA | TRBV12-3/TRBV12-4 | CAVVPVGGYGYTF | TGTGCCGTGGTACCAGTGGGAGGTTATGGCTACACCTTC
TRBD2 | TRBJ2-1 | 13 | medium-sized | TRBV6-1 | CASRLAVWSEQFF | TGTGCCAGCAGGCTAGCGGTGTGGAGTGAGCAGTTCTTC
NA | TRBJ1-2 | 13 | few | TRBV12-3/TRBV12-4 | CASSLSPAYGYTF | TGTGCCAGCAGTTTATCCCCGGCCTATGGCTACACCTTC
TRBD1 | TRBJ1-2 | 16 | few | TRBV12-3/TRBV12-4 | CASSPNRGLGNYGYTF | TGTGCCAGCAGTCCAAACAGGGGGCTCGGTAACTATGGCTACACCTTC
NA | TRBJ2-7 | 15 | NA | TRBV7-2 | CASSLEMGGNYEQYF | TGTGCCAGCAGCTTAGAGATGGGGGGAAACTACGAGCAGTACTTC
NA | TRBJ2-7 | 14 | large | TRBV6-1 | CASSTGHTLYEQYF | TGTGCCAGCAGTACCGGACATACCCTCTACGAGCAGTACTTC
NA | TRBJ2-7 | 15 | large | TRBV7-2 | CASSPLYGAYNEQYF | TGTGCCAGCAGCCCTTTGTATGGGGCCTACAATGAGCAGTACTTC
NA | TRBJ2-3 | 15 | NA | TRBV27 | CASNDRQSSTDTQYF | TGTGCCAGCAACGATCGACAGTCTAGCACAGATACGCAGTATTTT
TRBD2 | TRBJ2-3 | 18 | NA | TRBV12-3/TRBV12-4 | CASSLVQLAGVPTDTQYF | TGTGCCAGCAGTTTAGTGCAACTAGCGGGAGTCCCCACAGATACGCAGTATTTT
TRBD2 | TRBJ2-1 | 11 | NA | TRBV6-1 | CASGLALEQFF | TGTGCCAGCGGACTAGCCCTCGAGCAGTTCTTC
TRBD2 | TRBJ2-7 | 15 | medium-sized | TRBV7-2 | CASSPWPRGGLEQYF | TGTGCCAGCAGCCCTTGGCCTCGGGGGGGGCTCGAGCAGTACTTC
TRBD2 | TRBJ2-3 | 15 | NA | TRBV7-2 | CASSLSGGTTDTQYF | TGTGCCAGCAGCTTGTCGGGAGGGACCACAGATACGCAGTATTTT
TRBD2 | TRBJ2-7 | 14 | medium-sized | TRBV12-3/TRBV12-4 | CASSLGTRGNKQYF | TGTGCCAGCAGTTTAGGGACTAGGGGAAATAAGCAGTACTTC
NA | TRBJ2-7 | 17 | NA | TRBV6-1 | CASSEAAADIGVNEQYF | TGTGCCAGCAGTGAAGCGGCAGCGGACATAGGGGTGAATGAGCAGTACTTC
TRBD2 | TRBJ2-5 | 16 | NA | TRBV5-3 | CARSLGREGLNETQYF | TGTGCCAGAAGCTTGGGGCGGGAGGGCCTTAATGAGACCCAGTACTTC
TRBD1 | TRBJ2-3 | 16 | few | TRBV6-6 | CASRNPGQGPPDTQYF | TGTGCCAGCAGAAACCCGGGACAGGGGCCCCCAGATACGCAGTATTTT